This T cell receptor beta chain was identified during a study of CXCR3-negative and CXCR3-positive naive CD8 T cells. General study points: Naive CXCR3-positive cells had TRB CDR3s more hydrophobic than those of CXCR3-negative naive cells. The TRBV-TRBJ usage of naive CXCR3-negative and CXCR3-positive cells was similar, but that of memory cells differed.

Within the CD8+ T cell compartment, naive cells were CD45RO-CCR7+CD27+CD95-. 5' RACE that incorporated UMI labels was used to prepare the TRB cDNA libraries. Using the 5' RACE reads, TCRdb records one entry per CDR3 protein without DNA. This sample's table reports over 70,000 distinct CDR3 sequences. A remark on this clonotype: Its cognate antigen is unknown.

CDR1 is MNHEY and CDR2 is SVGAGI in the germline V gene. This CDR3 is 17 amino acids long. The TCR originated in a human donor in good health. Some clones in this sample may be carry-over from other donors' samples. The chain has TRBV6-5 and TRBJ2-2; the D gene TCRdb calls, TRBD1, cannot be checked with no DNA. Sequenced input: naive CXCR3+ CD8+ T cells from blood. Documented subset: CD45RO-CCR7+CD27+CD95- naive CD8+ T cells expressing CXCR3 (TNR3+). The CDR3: CASSARDGLPNTGELFF.